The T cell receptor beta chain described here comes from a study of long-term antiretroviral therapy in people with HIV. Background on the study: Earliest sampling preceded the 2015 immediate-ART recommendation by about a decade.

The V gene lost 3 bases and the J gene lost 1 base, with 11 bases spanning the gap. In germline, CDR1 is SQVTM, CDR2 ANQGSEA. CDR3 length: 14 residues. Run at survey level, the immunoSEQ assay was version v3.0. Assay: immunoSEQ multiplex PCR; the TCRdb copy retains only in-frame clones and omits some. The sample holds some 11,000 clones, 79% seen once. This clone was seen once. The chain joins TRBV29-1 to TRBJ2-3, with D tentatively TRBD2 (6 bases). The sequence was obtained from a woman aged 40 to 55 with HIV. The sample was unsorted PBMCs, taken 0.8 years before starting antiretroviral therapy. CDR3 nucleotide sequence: TGCAGCGTTGAGGGACTGATTCGCACAGATACGCAGTATTTT. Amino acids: CSVEGLIRTDTQYF.